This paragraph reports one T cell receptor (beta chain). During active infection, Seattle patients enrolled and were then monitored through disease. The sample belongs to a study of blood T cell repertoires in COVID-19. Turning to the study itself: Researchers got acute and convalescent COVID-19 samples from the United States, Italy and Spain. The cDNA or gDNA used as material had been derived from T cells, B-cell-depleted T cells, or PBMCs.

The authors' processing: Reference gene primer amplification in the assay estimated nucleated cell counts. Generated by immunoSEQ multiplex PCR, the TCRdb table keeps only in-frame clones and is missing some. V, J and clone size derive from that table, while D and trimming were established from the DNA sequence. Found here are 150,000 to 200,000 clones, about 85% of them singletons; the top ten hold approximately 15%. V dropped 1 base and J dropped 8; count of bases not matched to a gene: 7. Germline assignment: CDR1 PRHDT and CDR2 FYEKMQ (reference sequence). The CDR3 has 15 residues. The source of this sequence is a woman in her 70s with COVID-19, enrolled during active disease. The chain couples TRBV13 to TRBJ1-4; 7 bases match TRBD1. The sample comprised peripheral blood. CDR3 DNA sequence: TGTGCCAGCAGCTTAGATAGGGGGCGCTACGAAAAACTGTTTTTT. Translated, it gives CASSLDRGRYEKLFF.